This T cell receptor beta chain stems from a study of identical twins. General observations from the study: Models underestimated TCR alpha sharing (out-of-frame) in monozygotic twins.

This clonotype was seen more than once but under ten times. What it binds is not known. CDR1 and CDR2 from the germline V gene are SGDLS and YYNGEE. The ends were cut back, 2 bases at V and 0 bases at J, with 21 bases in the middle. The CDR3 runs 18 residues. Through template switching, a universal primer site was introduced, and the cDNA contained unique molecular identifiers. TCRdb used MiXCR to reprocess the 5' RACE reads, holding one entry per CDR3 protein. The repertoire has around 450,000 distinct CDR3 sequences, 14% of them found once; the top ten carry around 0.52%. The same specimen was also included in a second study, on yellow fever vaccine responses in identical twins.

This clonotype was sampled from a woman aged 18-29 years in good health. Sequencing input: CD4+ T cells sorted from blood. The chain is built from TRBV9 and TRBJ2-7, with D maybe TRBD1 (5 bases). CDR3 DNA: TGTGCCAGCAGCGTCCCGTCTCTCAGGGAATACCCCTCCTACGAGCAGTACTTC. Its protein is CASSVPSLREYPSYEQYF.